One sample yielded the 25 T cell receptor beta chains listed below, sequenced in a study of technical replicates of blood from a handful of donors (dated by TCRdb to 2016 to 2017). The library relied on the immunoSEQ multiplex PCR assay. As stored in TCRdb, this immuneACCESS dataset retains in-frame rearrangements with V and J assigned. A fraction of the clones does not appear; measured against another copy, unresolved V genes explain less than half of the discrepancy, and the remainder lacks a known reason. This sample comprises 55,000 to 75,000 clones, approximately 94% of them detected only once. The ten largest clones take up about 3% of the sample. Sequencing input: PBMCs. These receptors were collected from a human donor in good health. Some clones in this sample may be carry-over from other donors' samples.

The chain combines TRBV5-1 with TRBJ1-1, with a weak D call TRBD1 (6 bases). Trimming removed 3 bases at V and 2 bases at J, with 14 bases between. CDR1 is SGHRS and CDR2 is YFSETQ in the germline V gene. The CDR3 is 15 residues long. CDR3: CASSSRDIRNTEAFF. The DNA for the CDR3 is TGCGCCAGCAGCTCCCGGGACATCCGTAACACTGAAGCTTTCTTT.

The CDR3 bases are TGTGCCAGCAGAGGGGGACTAGCGGGAGAGACCCAGTACTTC. Protein product: CASRGGLAGETQYF. This rearrangement joins TRBV2 to TRBJ2-5, with 12 bases lining up with TRBD2. This CDR3 is 14 amino acids long. Looked up from germline, CDR1 is SNHLY and CDR2 is FYNNEI. The V gene end was trimmed by 6 bases and the J gene end by 4 bases; junction bases not matched to a gene: 3.

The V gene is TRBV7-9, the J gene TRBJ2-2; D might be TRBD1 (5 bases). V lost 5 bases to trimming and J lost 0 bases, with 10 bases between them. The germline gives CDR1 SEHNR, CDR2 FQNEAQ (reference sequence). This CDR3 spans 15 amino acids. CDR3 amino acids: CASSPGAPNTGELFF. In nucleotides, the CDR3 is TGTGCCAGCAGCCCTGGGGCACCGAACACCGGGGAGCTGTTTTTT.

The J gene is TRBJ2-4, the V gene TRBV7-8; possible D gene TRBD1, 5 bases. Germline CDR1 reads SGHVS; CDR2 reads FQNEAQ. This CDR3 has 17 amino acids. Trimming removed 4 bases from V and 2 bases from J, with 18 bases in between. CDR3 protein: CASSSTRFRDPKNIQYF. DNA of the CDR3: TGTGCCAGCAGCTCGACTCGCTTCAGGGATCCCAAAAACATTCAGTACTTC.

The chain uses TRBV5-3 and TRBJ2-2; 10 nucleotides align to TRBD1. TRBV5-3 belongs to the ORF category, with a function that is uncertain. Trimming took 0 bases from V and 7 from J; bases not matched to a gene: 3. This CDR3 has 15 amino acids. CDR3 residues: CARSLGQGAIGELFF. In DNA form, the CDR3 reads TGTGCCAGAAGCTTGGGACAGGGGGCGATCGGGGAGCTGTTTTTT.

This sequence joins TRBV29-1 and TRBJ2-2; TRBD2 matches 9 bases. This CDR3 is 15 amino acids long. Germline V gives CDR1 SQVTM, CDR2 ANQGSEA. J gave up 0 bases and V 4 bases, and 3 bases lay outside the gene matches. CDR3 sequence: CSVGGGASNTGELFF. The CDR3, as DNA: TGCAGCGTTGGCGGGGGGGCCTCGAACACCGGGGAGCTGTTTTTT.

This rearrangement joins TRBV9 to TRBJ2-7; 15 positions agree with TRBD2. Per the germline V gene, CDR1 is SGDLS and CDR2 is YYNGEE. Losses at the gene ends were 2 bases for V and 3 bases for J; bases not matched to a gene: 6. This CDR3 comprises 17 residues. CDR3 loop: CASSVGLAGGPIYEQYF. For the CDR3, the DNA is TGTGCCAGCAGCGTCGGACTAGCGGGAGGGCCAATCTACGAGCAGTACTTC.

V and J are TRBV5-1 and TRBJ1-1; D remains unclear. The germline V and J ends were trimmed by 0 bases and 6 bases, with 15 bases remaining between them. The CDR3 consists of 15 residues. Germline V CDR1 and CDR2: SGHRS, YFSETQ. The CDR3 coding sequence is TGCGCCAGCAGCTTGGATGGCGGCGGTTCAGCTGAAGCTTTCTTT. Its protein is CASSLDGGGSAEAFF.

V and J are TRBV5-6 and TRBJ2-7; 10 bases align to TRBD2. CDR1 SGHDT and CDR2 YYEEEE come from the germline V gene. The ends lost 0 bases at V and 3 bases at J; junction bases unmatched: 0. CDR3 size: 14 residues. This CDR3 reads CASSLASGSYEQYF. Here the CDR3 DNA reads TGTGCCAGCAGCTTGGCTAGCGGGAGCTACGAGCAGTACTTC.

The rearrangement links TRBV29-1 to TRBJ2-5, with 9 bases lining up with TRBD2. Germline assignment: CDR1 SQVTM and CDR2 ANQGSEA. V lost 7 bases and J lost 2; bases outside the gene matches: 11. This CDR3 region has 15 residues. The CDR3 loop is CSALTSGRNQETQYF. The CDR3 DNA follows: TGCAGCGCCCTGACTAGCGGCAGAAATCAAGAGACCCAGTACTTC. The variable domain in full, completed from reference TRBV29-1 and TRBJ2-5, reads SAVISQKPSRDICQRGTSLTIQCQVDSQVTMMFWYRQQPGQSLTLIATANQGSEATYESGFVIDKFPISRPNLTFSTLTVSNMSPEDSSIYLCSALTSGRNQETQYFGPGTRLLVL.

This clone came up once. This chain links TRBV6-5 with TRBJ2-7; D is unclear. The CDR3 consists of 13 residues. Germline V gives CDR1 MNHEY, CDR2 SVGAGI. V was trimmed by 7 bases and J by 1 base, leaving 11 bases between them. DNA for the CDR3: TGTGCCAGCACCCCTCGTCCGTCCTACGAGCAGTACTTC. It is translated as CASTPRPSYEQYF.

The chain's CDR3 is CASSPQATPGQGNNTEAFF. The CDR3 nucleotides read TGTGCCAGCAGCCCCCAAGCGACACCGGGACAGGGGAATAACACTGAAGCTTTCTTT. The rearrangement links TRBV7-4 to TRBJ1-1; 10 positions agree with TRBD1. The CDR3 has 19 amino acids. Germline loops: CDR1 SGHVT, CDR2 SQSDAQ. The junction had 17 bases not matched to a gene; V was cut back by 5 bases and J by 2 bases.

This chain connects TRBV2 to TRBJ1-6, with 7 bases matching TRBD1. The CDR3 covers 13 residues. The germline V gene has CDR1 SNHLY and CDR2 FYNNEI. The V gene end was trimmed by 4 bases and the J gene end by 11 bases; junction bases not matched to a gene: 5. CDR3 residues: CASSVSGGAPLHF. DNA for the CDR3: TGTGCCAGCAGTGTGTCAGGGGGTGCACCCCTCCACTTT.

DNA of the CDR3: TGTGCCAGCAGCCCAACAACAGGGGCCCACGAGCAGTACTTC. It encodes CASSPTTGAHEQYF. The V and J genes are TRBV11-3 and TRBJ2-7; 7 bases agree with TRBD1. Germline CDR1 is SGHNT and CDR2 is YENEEA. CDR3 size: 14 residues. With V trimmed by 5 bases and J by 5 bases, 9 bases remained unmatched.

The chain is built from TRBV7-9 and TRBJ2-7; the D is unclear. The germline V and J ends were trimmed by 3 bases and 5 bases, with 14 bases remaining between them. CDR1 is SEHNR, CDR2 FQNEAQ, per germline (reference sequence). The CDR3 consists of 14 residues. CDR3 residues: CASSFPRPGNEQYF. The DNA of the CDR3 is TGTGCCAGCAGCTTCCCAAGACCAGGCAACGAGCAGTACTTC.

The CDR3 region is CASSLDPAGVTETQYF. CDR3 DNA sequence: TGCGCCAGCAGCTTGGACCCAGCGGGAGTAACGGAGACCCAGTACTTC. The chain links TRBV5-1 to TRBJ2-5; 8 bases line up with TRBD2. This CDR3 is 16 amino acids long. Germline V gene lookup returns CDR1 SGHRS and CDR2 YFSETQ. V lost 0 bases and J lost 5; bases outside the gene matches: 9.

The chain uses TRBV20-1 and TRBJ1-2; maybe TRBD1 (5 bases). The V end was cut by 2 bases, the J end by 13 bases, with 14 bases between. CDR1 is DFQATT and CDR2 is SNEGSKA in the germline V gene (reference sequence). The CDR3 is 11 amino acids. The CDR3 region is CSARTTGISTF. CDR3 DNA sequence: TGCAGTGCTAGAACTACAGGAATAAGCACCTTC.

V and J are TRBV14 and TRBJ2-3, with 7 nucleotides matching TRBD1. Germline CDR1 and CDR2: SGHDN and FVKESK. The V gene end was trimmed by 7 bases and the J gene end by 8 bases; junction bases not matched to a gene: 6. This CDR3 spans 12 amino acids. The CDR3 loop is CASNHGDSTQYF. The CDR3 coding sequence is TGTGCCAGCAACCACGGGGACAGTACGCAGTATTTT.

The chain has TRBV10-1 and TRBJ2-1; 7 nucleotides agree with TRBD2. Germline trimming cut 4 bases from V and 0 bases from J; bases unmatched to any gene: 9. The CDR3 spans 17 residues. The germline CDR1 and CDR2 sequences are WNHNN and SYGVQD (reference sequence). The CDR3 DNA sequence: TGCGCCAGCAGTGCGCATACTAGCGACAGCTCCTACAATGAGCAGTTCTTC. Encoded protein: CASSAHTSDSSYNEQFF.

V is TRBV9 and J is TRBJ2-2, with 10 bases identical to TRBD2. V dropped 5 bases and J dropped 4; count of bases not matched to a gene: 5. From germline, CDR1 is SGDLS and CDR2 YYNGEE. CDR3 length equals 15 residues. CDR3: CASRAGGPGTGELFF. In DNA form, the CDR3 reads TGTGCCAGCAGAGCGGGGGGGCCGGGCACCGGGGAGCTGTTTTTT.

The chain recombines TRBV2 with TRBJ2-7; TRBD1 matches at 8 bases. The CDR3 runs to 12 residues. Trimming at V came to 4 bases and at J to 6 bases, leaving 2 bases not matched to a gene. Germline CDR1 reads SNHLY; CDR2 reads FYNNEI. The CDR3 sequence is CASSGQGPEQYF. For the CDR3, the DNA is TGTGCCAGCAGTGGACAGGGGCCCGAGCAGTACTTC.

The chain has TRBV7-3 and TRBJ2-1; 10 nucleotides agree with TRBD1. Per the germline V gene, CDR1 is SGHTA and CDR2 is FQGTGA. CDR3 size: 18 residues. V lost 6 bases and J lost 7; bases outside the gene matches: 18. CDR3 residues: CASRENPGQGRSRNEQFF. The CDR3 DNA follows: TGTGCCAGCAGGGAAAACCCGGGACAGGGGAGGTCGAGGAATGAGCAGTTCTTC.

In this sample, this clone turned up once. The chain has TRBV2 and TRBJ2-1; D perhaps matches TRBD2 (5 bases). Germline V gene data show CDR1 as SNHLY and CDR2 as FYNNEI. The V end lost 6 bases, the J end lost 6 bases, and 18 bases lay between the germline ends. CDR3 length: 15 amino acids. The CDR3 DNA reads TGTGCCAGCAGGCCCAGCGGAAGTCTCCCCAATGAGCAGTTCTTC. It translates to CASRPSGSLPNEQFF.

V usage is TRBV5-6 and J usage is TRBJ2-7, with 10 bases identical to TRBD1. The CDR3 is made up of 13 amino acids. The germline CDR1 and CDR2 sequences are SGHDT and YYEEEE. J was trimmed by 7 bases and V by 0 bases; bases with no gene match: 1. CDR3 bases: TGTGCCAGCAGCTTGGGGACAGGGGGTGAGCAGTACTTC. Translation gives CASSLGTGGEQYF. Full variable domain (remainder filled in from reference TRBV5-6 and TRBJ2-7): DAGVTQSPTHLIKTRGQQVTLRCSPKSGHDTVSWYQQALGQGPQFIFQYYEEEERQRGNFPDRFSGHQFPNYSSELNVNALLLGDSALYLCASSLGTGGEQYFGPGTRLTVT.

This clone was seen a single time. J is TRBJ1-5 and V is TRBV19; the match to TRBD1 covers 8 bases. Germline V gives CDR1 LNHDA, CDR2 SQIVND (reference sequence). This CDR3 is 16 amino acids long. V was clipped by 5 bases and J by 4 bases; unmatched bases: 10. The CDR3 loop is CASSLGVDRANQPQHF. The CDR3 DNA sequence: TGTGCCAGTAGTCTAGGGGTGGACAGGGCTAATCAGCCCCAGCATTTT.